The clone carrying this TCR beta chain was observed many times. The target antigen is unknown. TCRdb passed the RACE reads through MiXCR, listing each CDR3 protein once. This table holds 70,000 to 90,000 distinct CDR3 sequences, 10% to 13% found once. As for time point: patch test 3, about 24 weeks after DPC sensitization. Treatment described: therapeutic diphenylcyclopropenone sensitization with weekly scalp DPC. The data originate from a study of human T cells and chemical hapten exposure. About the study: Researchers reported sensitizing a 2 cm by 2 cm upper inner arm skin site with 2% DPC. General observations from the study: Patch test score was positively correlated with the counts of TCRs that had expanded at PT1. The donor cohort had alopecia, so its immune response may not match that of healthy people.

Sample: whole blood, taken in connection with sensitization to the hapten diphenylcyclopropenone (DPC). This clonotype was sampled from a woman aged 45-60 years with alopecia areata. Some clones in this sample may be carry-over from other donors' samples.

CDR3 nucleotides: TGCAGCGTTTCTCCCGGTCGCAATGAGCAGTTCTTC. This codes for CSVSPGRNEQFF. V and J are TRBV29-1 and TRBJ2-1; no clear D gene. CDR1 SQVTM and CDR2 ANQGSEA come from the germline V gene. The CDR3 has 12 residues. The V end was cut by 5 bases, the J end by 6 bases, with 11 bases between.